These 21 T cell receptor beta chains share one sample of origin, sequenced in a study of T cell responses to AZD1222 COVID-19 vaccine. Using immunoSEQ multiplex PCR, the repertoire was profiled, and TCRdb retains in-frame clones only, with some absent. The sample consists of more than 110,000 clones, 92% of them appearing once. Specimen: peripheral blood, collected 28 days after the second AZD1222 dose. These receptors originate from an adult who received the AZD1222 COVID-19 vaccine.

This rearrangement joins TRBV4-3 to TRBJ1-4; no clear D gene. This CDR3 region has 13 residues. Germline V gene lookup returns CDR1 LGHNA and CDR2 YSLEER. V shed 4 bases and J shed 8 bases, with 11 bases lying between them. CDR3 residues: CASSPGSLEKLFF. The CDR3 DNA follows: TGCGCCAGCAGCCCCGGTTCCCTGGAAAAACTGTTTTTT.

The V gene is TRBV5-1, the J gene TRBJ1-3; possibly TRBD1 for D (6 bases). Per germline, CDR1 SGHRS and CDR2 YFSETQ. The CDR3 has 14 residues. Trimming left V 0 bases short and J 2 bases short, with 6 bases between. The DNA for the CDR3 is TGCGCCAGCAGCTTGGCAGGGGCTGGAAACACCATATATTTT. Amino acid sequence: CASSLAGAGNTIYF.

The CDR3 DNA reads TGTGCCAGCAGTGAGTTCGCGGGCACCTATAGCAATCAGCCCCAGCATTTT. It codes for CASSEFAGTYSNQPQHF. V is TRBV6-1 and J is TRBJ1-5, with no clear D. Germline values: CDR1 MNHNS, CDR2 SASEGT. The CDR3 runs 17 residues. The V and J ends lost 3 bases and 0 bases respectively, with 15 bases between them.

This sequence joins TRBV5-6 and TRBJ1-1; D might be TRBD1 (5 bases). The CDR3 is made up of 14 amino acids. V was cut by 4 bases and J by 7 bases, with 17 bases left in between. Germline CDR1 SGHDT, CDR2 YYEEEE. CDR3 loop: CASSPASGGFEAFF. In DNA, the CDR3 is TGTGCCAGCAGCCCGGCCTCCGGGGGATTTGAAGCTTTCTTT.

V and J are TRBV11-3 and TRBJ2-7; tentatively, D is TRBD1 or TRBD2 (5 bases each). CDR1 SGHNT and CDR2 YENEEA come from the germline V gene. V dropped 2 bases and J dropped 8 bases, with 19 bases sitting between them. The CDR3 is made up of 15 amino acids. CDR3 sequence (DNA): TGTGCCAGCAGCTTAAAAGCTGGCAGGGACGAGCAGCAGTACTTC. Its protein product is CASSLKAGRDEQQYF.

Here the CDR3 reads CASSLSGGTEAFF. The CDR3 region has the DNA TGTGCCAGCAGCCTCTCCGGGGGGACGGAAGCTTTCTTT. This chain connects TRBV9 to TRBJ1-1, with D tentatively TRBD1 (5 bases). Trimming cost V 4 bases and J 8 bases, with 15 bases left between them. This CDR3 contains 13 residues. From germline, CDR1 is SGDLS and CDR2 YYNGEE.

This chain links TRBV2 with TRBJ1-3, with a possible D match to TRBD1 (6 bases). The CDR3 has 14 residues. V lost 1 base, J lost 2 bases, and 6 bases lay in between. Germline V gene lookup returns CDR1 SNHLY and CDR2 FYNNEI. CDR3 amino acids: CASSEGTAGNTIYF. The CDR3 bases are TGTGCCAGCAGTGAAGGGACAGCTGGAAACACCATATATTTT.

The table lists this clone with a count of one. CDR3 in amino acids: CASSERRGGLQPQHF. CDR3 nucleotide sequence: TGTGCCAGCAGTGAAAGGAGGGGAGGACTTCAGCCCCAGCATTTT. The chain recombines TRBV2 with TRBJ1-5; D might be TRBD1 (5 bases). Germline CDR1 and CDR2: SNHLY and FYNNEI. The CDR3 covers 15 residues. Between the trimmed V and J ends, which lost 2 bases and 6 bases, there was a span of 14 bases.

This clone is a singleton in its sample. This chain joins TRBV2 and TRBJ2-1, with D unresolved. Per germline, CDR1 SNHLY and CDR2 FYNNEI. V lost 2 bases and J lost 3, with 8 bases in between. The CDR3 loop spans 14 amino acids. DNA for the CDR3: TGTGCCAGCAGTGAAAGGACCAGCTACAATGAGCAGTTCTTC. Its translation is CASSERTSYNEQFF.

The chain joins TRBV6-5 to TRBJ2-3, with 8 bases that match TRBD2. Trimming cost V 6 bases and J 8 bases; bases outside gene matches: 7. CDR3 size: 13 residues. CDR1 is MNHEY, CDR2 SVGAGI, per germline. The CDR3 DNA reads TGTGCCAGCAGCCGGGCGGGAGGAGGTACGCAGTATTTT. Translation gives CASSRAGGGTQYF.

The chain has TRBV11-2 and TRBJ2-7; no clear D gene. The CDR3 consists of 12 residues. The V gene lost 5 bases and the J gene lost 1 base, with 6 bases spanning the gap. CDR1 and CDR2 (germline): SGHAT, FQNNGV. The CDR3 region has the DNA TGTGCCAGCAGCAGGAGTTCCTACGAGCAGTACTTC. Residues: CASSRSSYEQYF.

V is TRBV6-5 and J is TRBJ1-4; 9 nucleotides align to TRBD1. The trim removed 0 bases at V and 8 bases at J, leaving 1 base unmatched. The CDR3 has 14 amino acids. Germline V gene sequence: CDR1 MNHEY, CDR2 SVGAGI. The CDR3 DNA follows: TGTGCCAGCAGTTACTCGACAGGGGGGGAAAAACTGTTTTTT. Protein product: CASSYSTGGEKLFF.

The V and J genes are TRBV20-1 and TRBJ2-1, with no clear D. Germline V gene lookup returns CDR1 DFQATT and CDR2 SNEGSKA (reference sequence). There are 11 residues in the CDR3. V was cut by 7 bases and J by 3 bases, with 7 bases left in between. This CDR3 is CSGGVYNEQFF. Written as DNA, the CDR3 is TGCAGTGGCGGCGTCTACAATGAGCAGTTCTTC.

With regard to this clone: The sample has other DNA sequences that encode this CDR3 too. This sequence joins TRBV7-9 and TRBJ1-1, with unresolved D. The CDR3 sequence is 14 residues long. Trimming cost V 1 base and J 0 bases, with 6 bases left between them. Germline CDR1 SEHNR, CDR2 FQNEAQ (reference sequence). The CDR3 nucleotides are TGTGCCAGCAGCTTAGAACGGGTGAACACTGAAGCTTTCTTT. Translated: CASSLERVNTEAFF. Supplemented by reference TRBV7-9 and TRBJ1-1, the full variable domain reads DTGVSQNPRHKITKRGQNVTFRCDPISEHNRLYWYRQTLGQGPEFLTYFQNEAQLEKSRLLSDRFSAERPKGSFSTLEIQRTEQGDSAMYLCASSLERVNTEAFFGQGTRLTVV.

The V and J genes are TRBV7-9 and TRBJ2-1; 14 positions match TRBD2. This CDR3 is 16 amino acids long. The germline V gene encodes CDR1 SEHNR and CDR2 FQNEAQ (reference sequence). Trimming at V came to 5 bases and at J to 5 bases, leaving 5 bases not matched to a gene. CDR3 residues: CASSARLAGGHNEQFF. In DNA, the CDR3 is TGTGCCAGCAGCGCTCGACTAGCGGGAGGGCACAATGAGCAGTTCTTC.

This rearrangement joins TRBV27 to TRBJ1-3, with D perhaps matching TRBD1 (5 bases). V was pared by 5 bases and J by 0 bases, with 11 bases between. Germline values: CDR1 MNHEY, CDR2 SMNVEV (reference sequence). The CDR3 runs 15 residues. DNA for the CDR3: TGTGCCAGCAGTGCGCAGGGTTCCTCTGGAAACACCATATATTTT. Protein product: CASSAQGSSGNTIYF.

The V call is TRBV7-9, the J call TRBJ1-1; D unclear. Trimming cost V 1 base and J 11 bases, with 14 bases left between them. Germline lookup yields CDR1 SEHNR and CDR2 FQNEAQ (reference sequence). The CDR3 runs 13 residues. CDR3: CASSLDAAPGAFF. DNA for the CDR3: TGTGCCAGCAGCTTAGACGCGGCGCCTGGCGCTTTCTTT.

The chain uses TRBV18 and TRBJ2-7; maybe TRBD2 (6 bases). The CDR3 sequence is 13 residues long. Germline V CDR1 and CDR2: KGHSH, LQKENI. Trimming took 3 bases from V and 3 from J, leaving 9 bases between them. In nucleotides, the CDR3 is TGTGCCAGCTCACCGTCGGGGGACTACGAGCAGTACTTC. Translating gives CASSPSGDYEQYF.

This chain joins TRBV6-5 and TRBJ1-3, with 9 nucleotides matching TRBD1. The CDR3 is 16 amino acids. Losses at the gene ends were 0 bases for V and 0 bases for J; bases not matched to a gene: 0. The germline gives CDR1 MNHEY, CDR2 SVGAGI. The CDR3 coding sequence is TGTGCCAGCAGTTACTCGACAGGGGGCTCTGGAAACACCATATATTTT. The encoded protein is CASSYSTGGSGNTIYF.

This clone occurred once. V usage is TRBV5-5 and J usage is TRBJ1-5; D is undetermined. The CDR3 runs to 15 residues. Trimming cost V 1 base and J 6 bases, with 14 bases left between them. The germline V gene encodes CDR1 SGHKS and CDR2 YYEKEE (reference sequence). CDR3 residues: CASSLFGQYGQPQHF. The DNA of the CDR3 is TGTGCCAGCAGCTTGTTCGGGCAGTATGGTCAGCCCCAGCATTTT.

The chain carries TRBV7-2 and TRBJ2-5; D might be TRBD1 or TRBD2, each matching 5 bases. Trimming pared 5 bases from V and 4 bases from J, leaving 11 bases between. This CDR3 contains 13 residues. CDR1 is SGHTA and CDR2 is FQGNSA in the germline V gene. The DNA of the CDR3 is TGTGCCAGCAGCCCCGCGAGGGGAGAGACCCAGTACTTC. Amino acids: CASSPARGETQYF.